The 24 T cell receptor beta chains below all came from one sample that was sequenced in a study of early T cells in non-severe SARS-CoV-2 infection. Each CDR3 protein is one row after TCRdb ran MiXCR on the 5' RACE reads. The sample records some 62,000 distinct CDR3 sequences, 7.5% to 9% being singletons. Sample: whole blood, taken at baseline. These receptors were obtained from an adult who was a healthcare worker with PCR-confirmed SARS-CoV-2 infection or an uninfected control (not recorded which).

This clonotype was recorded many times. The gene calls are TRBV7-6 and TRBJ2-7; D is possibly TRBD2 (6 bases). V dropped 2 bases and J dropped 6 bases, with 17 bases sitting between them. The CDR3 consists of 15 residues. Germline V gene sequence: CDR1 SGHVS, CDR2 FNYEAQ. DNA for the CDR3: TGTGCCAGCAGCTTACTACCAGCGGAGGGTGGCGAGCAGTACTTC. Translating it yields CASSLLPAEGGEQYF.

CDR3 DNA: TGTGCCACGGAAGGGCTAGCGGGAACCGGGGAGCTGTTTTTT. Encoded protein: CATEGLAGTGELFF. V and J are TRBV7-3 and TRBJ2-2; TRBD2 aligns across 9 bases. Trimming removed 10 bases from V and 5 bases from J; junction bases left unmatched: 8. CDR1 and CDR2 from the germline V gene are SGHTA and FQGTGA. The CDR3 is 14 amino acids.

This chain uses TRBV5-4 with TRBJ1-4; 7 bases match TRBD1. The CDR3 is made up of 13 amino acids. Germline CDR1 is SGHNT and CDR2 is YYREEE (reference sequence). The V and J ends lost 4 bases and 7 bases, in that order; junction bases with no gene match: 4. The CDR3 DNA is TGTGCCAGCAGCACCCGACAGGGTGAAAAACTGTTTTTT. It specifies CASSTRQGEKLFF.

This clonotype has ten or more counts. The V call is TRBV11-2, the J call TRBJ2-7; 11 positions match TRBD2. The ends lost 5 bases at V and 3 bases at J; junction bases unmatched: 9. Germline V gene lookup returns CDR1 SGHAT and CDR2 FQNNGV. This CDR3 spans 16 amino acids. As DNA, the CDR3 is TGTGCCAGCAGCCAGCCCGGGACTAGCGGAGGCTACGAGCAGTACTTC. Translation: CASSQPGTSGGYEQYF.

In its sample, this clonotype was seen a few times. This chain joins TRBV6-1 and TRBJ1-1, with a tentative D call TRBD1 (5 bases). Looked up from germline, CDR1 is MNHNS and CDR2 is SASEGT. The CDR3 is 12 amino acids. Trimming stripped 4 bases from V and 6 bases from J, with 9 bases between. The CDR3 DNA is TGTGCCAGCAGTGGCGGGGGGTCTGAAGCTTTCTTT. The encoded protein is CASSGGGSEAFF.

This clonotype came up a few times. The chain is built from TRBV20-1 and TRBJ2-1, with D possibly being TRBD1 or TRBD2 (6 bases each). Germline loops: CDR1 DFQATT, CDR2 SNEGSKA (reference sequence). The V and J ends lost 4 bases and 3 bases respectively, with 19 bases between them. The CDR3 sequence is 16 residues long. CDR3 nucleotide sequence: TGCAGTGCTAATGGATTTGGGGCGGGACACTACAATGAGCAGTTCTTC. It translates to CSANGFGAGHYNEQFF.

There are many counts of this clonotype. The CDR3 loop reads CASSRTPVGTVSYNEQFF. The CDR3 DNA follows: TGTGCCAGCAGCCGTACCCCGGTGGGGACAGTCTCCTACAATGAGCAGTTCTTC. The chain joins TRBV7-3 to TRBJ2-1; TRBD1 matches 7 bases. The length of the CDR3 is 18 residues. CDR1 and CDR2 from the germline V gene are SGHTA and FQGTGA. V lost 5 bases and J lost 0; bases outside the gene matches: 13.

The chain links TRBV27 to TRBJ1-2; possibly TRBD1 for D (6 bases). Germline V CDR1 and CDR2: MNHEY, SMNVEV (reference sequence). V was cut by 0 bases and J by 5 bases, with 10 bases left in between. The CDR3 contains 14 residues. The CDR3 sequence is CASSLSNTGYGYTF. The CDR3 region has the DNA TGTGCCAGCAGTTTATCCAATACAGGGTATGGCTACACCTTC.

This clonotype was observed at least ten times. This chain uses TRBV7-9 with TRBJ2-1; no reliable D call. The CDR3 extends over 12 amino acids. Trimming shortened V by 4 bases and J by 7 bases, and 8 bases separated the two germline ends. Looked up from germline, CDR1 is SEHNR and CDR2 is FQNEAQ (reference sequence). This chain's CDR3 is CASSWGRNEQFF. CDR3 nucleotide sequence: TGTGCCAGCAGCTGGGGAAGGAATGAGCAGTTCTTC.

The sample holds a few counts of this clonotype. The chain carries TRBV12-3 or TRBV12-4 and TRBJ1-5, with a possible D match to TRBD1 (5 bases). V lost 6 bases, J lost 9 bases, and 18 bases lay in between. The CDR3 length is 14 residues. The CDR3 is CASSYSGTLGPQHF. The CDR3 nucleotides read TGTGCCAGCAGCTATAGCGGGACCTTGGGGCCCCAGCATTTT.

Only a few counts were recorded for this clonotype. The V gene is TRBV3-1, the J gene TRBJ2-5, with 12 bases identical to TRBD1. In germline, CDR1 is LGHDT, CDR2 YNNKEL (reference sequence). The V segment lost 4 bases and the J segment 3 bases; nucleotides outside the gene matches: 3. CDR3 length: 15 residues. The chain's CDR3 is CASSPGTGGEETQYF. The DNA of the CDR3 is TGTGCCAGCAGCCCCGGGACAGGGGGCGAAGAGACCCAGTACTTC.

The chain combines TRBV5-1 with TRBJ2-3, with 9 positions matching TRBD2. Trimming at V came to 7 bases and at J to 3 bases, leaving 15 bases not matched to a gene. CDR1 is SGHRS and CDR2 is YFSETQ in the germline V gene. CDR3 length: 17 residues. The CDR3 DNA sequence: TGCGCCAGCCAAAGTAGCGGGAGTCGGGACGGAACAGATACGCAGTATTTT. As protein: CASQSSGSRDGTDTQYF.

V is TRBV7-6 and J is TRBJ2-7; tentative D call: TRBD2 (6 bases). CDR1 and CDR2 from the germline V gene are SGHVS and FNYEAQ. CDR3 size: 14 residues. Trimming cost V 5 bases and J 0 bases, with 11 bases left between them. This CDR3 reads CASSSRDSSYEQYF. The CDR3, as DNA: TGTGCCAGCAGCAGCCGGGACTCCTCCTACGAGCAGTACTTC.

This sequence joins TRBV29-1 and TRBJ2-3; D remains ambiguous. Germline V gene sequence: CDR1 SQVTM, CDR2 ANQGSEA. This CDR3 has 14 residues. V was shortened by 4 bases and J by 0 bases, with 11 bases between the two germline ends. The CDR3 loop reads CSVGQAASTDTQYF. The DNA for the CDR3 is TGCAGCGTTGGTCAGGCGGCTAGCACAGATACGCAGTATTTT.

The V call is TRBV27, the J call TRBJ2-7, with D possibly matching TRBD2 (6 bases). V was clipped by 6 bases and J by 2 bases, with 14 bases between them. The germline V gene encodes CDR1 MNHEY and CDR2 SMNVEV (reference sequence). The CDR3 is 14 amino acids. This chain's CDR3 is CASRMVGGTYEQYF. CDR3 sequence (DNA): TGTGCCAGCAGGATGGTTGGGGGGACCTACGAGCAGTACTTC.

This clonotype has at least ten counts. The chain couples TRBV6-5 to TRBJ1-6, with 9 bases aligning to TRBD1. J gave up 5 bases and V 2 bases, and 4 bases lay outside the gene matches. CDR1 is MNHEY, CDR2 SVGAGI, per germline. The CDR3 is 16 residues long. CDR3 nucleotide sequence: TGTGCCAGCAGTTACCGGACAGGGGTTGATAATTCACCCCTCCACTTT. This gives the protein CASSYRTGVDNSPLHF.

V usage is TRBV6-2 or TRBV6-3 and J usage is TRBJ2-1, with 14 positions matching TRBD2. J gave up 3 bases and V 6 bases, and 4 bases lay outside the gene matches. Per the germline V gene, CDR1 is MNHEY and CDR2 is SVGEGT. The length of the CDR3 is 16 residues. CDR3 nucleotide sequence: TGTGCCAGCAGGGGGACTAGCGGGAGTGGCTACAATGAGCAGTTCTTC. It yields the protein CASRGTSGSGYNEQFF.

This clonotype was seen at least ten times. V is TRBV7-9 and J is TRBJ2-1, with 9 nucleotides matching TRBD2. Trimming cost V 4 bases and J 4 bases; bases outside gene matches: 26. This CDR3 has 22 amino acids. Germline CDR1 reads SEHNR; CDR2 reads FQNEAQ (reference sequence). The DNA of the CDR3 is TGTGCCAGCAGCTCCCCGCTAGCGGGACCTTATCCTCCCACCAACCCTTACAATGAGCAGTTCTTC. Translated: CASSSPLAGPYPPTNPYNEQFF. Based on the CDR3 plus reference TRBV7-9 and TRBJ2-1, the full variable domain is DTGVSQNPRHKITKRGQNVTFRCDPISEHNRLYWYRQTLGQGPEFLTYFQNEAQLEKSRLLSDRFSAERPKGSFSTLEIQRTEQGDSAMYLCASSSPLAGPYPPTNPYNEQFFGPGTRLTVL.

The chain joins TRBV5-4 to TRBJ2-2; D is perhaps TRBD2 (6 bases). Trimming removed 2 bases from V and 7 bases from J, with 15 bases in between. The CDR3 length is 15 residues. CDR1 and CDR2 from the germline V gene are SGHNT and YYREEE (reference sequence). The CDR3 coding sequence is TGTGCCAGCAGCTTTAAAGGAGGGCCGAACGGGGAGCTGTTTTTT. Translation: CASSFKGGPNGELFF.

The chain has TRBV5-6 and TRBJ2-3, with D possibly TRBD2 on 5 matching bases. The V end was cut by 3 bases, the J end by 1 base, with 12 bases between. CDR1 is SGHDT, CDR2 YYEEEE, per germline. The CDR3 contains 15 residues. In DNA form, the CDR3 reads TGTGCCAGCAGCTCAGGACTCAGTGGCACAGATACGCAGTATTTT. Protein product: CASSSGLSGTDTQYF.

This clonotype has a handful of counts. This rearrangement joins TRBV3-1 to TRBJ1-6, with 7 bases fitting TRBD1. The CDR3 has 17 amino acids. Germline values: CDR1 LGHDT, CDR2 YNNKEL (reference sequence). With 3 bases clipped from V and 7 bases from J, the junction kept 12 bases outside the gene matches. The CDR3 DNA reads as TGTGCCAGCAGCCATCCCGCCCGACAGGGTCGAAATTCACCCCTCCACTTT. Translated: CASSHPARQGRNSPLHF.

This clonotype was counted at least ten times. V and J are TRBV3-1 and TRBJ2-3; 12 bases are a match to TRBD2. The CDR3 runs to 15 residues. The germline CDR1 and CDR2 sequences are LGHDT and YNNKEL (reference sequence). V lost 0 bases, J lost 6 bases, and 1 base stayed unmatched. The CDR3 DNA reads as TGTGCCAGCAGCCAAGATCTAGCGGGAGGGGATACGCAGTATTTT. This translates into CASSQDLAGGDTQYF.

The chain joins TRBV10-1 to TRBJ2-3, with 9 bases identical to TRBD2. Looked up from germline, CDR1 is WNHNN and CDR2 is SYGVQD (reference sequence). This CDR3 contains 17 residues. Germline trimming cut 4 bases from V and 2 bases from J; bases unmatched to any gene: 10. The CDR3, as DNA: TGCGCCAGCAGTGGGCTACGCGGGAGGGAAGCCACAGATACGCAGTATTTT. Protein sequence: CASSGLRGREATDTQYF.

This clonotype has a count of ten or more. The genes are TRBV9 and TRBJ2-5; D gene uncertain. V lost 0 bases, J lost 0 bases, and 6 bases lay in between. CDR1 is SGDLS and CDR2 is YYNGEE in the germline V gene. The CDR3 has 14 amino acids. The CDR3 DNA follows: TGTGCCAGCAGCGTAGGTGGGGACCAAGAGACCCAGTACTTC. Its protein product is CASSVGGDQETQYF.